This T cell receptor beta chain was obtained from a study of blood T cells in healthy people across ages. Points from the study as a whole: Changes in expanded clonotypes were possibly confounded, as the CMV status of donors was unknown.

Primers used in a second PCR of roughly 6 to 11 cycles were a sample-barcoded 5' primer and a J-beta primer mix. TCRdb used MiXCR to reprocess the 5' RACE reads, holding one entry per CDR3 protein. This sample has about 590,000 distinct CDR3 sequences, with approximately 30% found just once. J was trimmed by 7 bases and V by 6 bases; bases with no gene match: 5. Germline V lookup: CDR1 SQVTM, CDR2 ANQGSEA. CDR3 length equals 14 residues. This clonotype was seen many times. What it binds is not known. A much larger clone is a single base away; this may be a read error. The rearrangement joins TRBV29-1 to TRBJ2-2, with 13 bases identical to TRBD2. This TCR derives from a woman of 80 years or more in good health. Sample: blood. The DNA for the CDR3 is TGCAGCGTCGGGACTAGCGGGGTCTGCGGGGAGCTGTTTTTT. Translating gives CSVGTSGVCGELFF.